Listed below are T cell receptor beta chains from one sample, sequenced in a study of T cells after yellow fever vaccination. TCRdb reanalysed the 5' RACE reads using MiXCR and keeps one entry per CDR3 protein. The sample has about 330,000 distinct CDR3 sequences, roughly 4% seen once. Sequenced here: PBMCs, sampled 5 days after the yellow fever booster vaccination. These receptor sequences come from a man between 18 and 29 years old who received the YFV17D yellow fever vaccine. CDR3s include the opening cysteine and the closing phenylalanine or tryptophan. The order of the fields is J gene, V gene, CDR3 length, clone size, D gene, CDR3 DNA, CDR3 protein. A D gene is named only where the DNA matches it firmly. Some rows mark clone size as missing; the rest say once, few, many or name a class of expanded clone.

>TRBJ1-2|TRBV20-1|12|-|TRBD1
TGCAGTGCCCCGCGGACAGGGTATGGCTACACCTTC
CSAPRTGYGYTF
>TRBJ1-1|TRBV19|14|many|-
TGTGCCAGTAAGACCGGGACACTTAACACTGAAGCTTTCTTT
CASKTGTLNTEAFF
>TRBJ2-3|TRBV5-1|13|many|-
TGCGCCAGCAGCTTGGGCTCTGAGGACCCGCAGTATTTT
CASSLGSEDPQYF
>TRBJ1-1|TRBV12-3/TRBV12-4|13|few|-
TGTGCCAGCAGTTTCGCCCCTCGCACTGAAGCTTTCTTT
CASSFAPRTEAFF
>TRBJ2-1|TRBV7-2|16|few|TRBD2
TGTGCCAGCAGCCAGCCCGCGGGGGGGATTTACAATGAGCAGTTCTTC
CASSQPAGGIYNEQFF
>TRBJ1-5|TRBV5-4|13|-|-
TGTGCCAGCAGCCCGGAAACGGGGCAGCCCCAGCATTTT
CASSPETGQPQHF
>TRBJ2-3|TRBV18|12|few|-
TGTGCCAGCTCACCACGGGAACATACGCAGTATTTT
CASSPREHTQYF
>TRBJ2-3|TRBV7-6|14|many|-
TGTGCCAGCAGCTTAGAGGCAGGAGCAGATACGCAGTATTTT
CASSLEAGADTQYF
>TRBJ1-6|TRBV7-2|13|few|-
TGTGCCAGCAGGTCACAGGCCAATTCACCCCTCCACTTT
CASRSQANSPLHF
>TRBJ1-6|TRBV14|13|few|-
TGTGCCAGCAGCCAGGGACTCACCGCACCCCTCCACTTT
CASSQGLTAPLHF
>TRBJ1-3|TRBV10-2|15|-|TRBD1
TGCGCCAGTGGGGACAGGTTCAGCTCTGGAAACACCATATATTTT
CASGDRFSSGNTIYF
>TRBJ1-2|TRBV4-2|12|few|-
TGTGCCAGCAGCCAAGATGTCTATGGCTACACCTTC
CASSQDVYGYTF
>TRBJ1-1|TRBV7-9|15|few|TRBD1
TGTGCCAGCAGCACCTGGGACAGCTGGAACACTGAAGCTTTCTTT
CASSTWDSWNTEAFF
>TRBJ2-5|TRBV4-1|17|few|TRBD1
TGCGCCAGCAGCCAAGATCTACGGACAGGGAAAGAGGAGACCCAGTACTTC
CASSQDLRTGKEETQYF
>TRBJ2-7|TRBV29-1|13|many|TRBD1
TGCAGCGTCGCCGGGACAGGGGAGGACGAGCAGTACTTC
CSVAGTGEDEQYF
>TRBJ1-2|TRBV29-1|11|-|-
TGCAGCGTTGTGGCTAACTATGGCTACACCTTC
CSVVANYGYTF
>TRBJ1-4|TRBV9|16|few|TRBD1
TGTGCCAGCAGCGTCTCTCCGGGACAGGGGTTAGGAAAACTGTTTTTT
CASSVSPGQGLGKLFF
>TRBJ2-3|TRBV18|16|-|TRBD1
TGTGCCAGCTCACGTGGGGACAGAGCCTCGGGAGATACGCAGTATTTT
CASSRGDRASGDTQYF
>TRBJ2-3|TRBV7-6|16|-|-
TGTGCCAGCAGCTTAGGGGCCCTAAGGACCTCAGATACGCAGTATTTT
CASSLGALRTSDTQYF
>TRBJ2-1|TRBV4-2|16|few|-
TGTGCCAGCAGCCAAGATGTCCGGGGCGCCTACAATGAGCAGTTCTTC
CASSQDVRGAYNEQFF
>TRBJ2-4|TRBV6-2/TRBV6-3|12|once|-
TGTGCCAGCAGTTACTCTCGGAACATTCAGTACTTC
CASSYSRNIQYF
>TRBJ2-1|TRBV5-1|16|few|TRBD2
TGCGCCAGCAGCCCCTACCCGGGGGGGTCCTACAATGAGCAGTTCTTC
CASSPYPGGSYNEQFF
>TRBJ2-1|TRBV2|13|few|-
TGTGCCAGCAGTGCTCGGCAGGGGGGCGAGCAGTTCTTC
CASSARQGGEQFF
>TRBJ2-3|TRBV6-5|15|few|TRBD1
TGTGCCAGCAGTAAAACCGGGACAGGGACCCATACGCAGTATTTT
CASSKTGTGTHTQYF